The 30 T cell receptor beta chains below were found in one sample sequenced in a study of glioma-infiltrating T cells. Using RNA template, CDR3s of TCR alpha and beta were amplified with iRepertoire arm-PCR. TCRdb passed the multiplex PCR reads through MiXCR, listing each CDR3 protein once. Among about 3,500 distinct CDR3 sequences listed, around 92% were seen once. The sample taken for sequencing was glioma tissue, nonneoplastic brain tissue, or PBMCs (not recorded which). The receptors originated from a human donor with low-grade glioma or glioblastoma, undergoing nonglioma brain surgery, or in good health (not recorded which).

Notes on this clonotype: The library was built for alpha chains, so this beta chain is an off-target read and its size means little. The chain employs TRBV6-5 and TRBJ2-1, with TRBD2 matching 11 bases. This CDR3 comprises 16 residues. After removal of 11 bases from V and 0 bases from J, the junction contained 9 bases not matched to a gene. Germline-derived CDR1 and CDR2 are MNHEY and SVGAGI. The CDR3 region has the DNA TGTGCCGTGGGAATAGCGGGAGGGTACTCCTACAATGAGCAGTTCTTC. Protein sequence: CAVGIAGGYSYNEQFF.

To note about this clonotype: Since it is a stray read in a library aimed at alpha chains, this beta chain has a size that is not meaningful. The chain recombines TRBV29-1 with TRBJ2-3; TRBD1 matches 9 bases. Per the germline V gene, CDR1 is SQVTM and CDR2 is ANQGSEA. The CDR3 covers 14 residues. The J segment lost 0 bases and the V segment lost 6 bases, leaving 4 bases of the junction unmatched. The CDR3 is CSVGDRASTDTQYF. DNA for the CDR3: TGCAGCGTGGGGGACAGGGCTAGCACAGATACGCAGTATTTT.

About this clonotype: The library was prepared for alpha chains; this beta chain is a stray read, so its frequency means little. The chain combines TRBV7-2 with TRBJ1-2, with 7 bases matching TRBD1. Germline V CDR1 and CDR2: SGHTA, FQGNSA. Trimming took 5 bases from V and 9 from J; bases not matched to a gene: 12. The CDR3 extends over 14 amino acids. This chain's CDR3 is CASSAGQVGGSYTF. DNA for the CDR3: TGTGCCAGCAGCGCCGGACAGGTGGGAGGGAGCTACACCTTC.

On this clonotype: Since it is a stray read in a library aimed at alpha chains, this beta chain has a size that is not meaningful. The rearrangement links TRBV6-2 or TRBV6-3 to TRBJ2-3; no clear D gene. With 2 bases removed from V and 0 bases from J, the gap between germline ends came to 6 bases. CDR3 size: 14 residues. Germline-derived CDR1 and CDR2 are MNHEY and SVGEGT. The DNA for the CDR3 is TGTGCCAGCAGTTACGCAGACAGCACAGATACGCAGTATTTT. Translating it yields CASSYADSTDTQYF.

Concerning this clonotype: This beta chain appears as a stray read in a library generated for alpha chains; its size is not informative. The chain joins TRBV6-1 to TRBJ2-3; D gene ambiguous. There are 14 residues in the CDR3. Trimming removed 4 bases from V and 5 bases from J, with 13 bases in between. CDR1 is MNHNS and CDR2 is SASEGT in the germline V gene. The CDR3 loop is CASSVPGGLDTQYF. The CDR3 region has the DNA TGTGCCAGCAGTGTGCCAGGTGGCTTAGATACGCAGTATTTT.

Notes on this clonotype: This beta chain is an off-target read within a library intended for alpha chains, so its frequency means little. This chain uses TRBV6-6 with TRBJ2-1; 7 bases fit TRBD1. The CDR3 consists of 13 residues. J was trimmed by 14 bases and V by 0 bases; bases with no gene match: 7. CDR1 MNHNY and CDR2 SVGAGI come from the germline V gene (reference sequence). Written as DNA, the CDR3 is TGTGCCAGCAGTTACTCTACTTCCAGGGGGAAGTTCTTC. It translates to CASSYSTSRGKFF.

Worth noting for this clonotype: This beta chain appears as a stray read in a library generated for alpha chains; its size is not informative. CDR3 nucleotides: TGTGCCAGCAGCTGGGCCCGGGGCACTGAAGCTTTCTTT. Translation gives CASSWARGTEAFF. V usage is TRBV7-6 and J usage is TRBJ1-1, with no clear D. CDR1 and CDR2 (germline): SGHVS, FNYEAQ. V lost 4 bases, J lost 4 bases, and 10 bases lay in between. The CDR3 is 13 amino acids.

Comment on this clonotype: This beta chain is an off-target read within a library intended for alpha chains, so its frequency means little. The CDR3 DNA reads as TGTGCCAGCAGCAGGGGACAGGTCGCGGCTTCACCCCTCCACTTT. Residues: CASSRGQVAASPLHF. The chain uses TRBV7-2 and TRBJ1-6; 8 positions match TRBD1. The CDR3 loop spans 15 amino acids. J gave up 9 bases and V 5 bases, and 9 bases lay outside the gene matches. The germline gives CDR1 SGHTA, CDR2 FQGNSA.

In the case of this clonotype: One junction end disagrees with the germline gene, perhaps due to a read error. This beta chain is a stray read from a library made for alpha chains; its abundance is not meaningful. The chain links TRBV10-2 to TRBJ1-1; D call uncertain. Germline V gene lookup returns CDR1 WSHSY and CDR2 SAAADI. The CDR3 runs to 13 residues. The CDR3, as DNA: TGTGCCAGCAGTGAATACGAAGGTTTGGTAGCTTTCTTT. Amino acids: CASSEYEGLVAFF.

As regards this clonotype: This beta chain lies outside the target of a library built for alpha chains; its clone size means little. The rearrangement uses TRBV4-1 and TRBJ2-1; the D gene could be TRBD1 or TRBD2 (6 bases each). This CDR3 contains 16 residues. V was trimmed by 3 bases and J by 0 bases, leaving 12 bases between them. CDR1 and CDR2 (germline): MGHRA, YSYEKL. The CDR3 region is CASSQGGANSYNEQFF. In DNA, the CDR3 is TGCGCCAGCAGCCAGGGGGGCGCCAACTCCTACAATGAGCAGTTCTTC.

Of note for this clonotype: The size of this beta chain means little, since it is a stray read in a library made for alpha chains. The V gene is TRBV7-2, the J gene TRBJ1-2; possibly TRBD1 for D (5 bases). This CDR3 is 14 amino acids long. Germline V gives CDR1 SGHTA, CDR2 FQGNSA. V lost 0 bases and J 2 bases, leaving 7 bases between the germline ends. The CDR3 region is CASSLARGNYGYTF. In nucleotides, the CDR3 is TGTGCCAGCAGCTTAGCCCGGGGGAACTATGGCTACACCTTC. Full variable domain (rest looked up from reference TRBV7-2 and TRBJ1-2): GAGVSQSPSNKVTEKGKDVELRCDPISGHTALYWYRQSLGQGLEFLIYFQGNSAPDKSGLPSDRFSAERTGGSVSTLTIQRTQQEDSAVYLCASSLARGNYGYTFGSGTRLTVV.

Concerning this clonotype itself: This beta chain slipped into a library made for alpha chains as a stray read, so its size is not meaningful. The chain recombines TRBV6-2 or TRBV6-3 with TRBJ2-3; 7 nucleotides match TRBD2. The germline CDR1 and CDR2 sequences are MNHEY and SVGEGT. Trimming at V came to 0 bases and at J to 0 bases, leaving 6 bases not matched to a gene. This CDR3 contains 17 residues. CDR3: CASSYSRFSGSTDTQYF. The CDR3 nucleotides are TGTGCCAGCAGTTACTCGAGGTTTAGCGGGAGCACAGATACGCAGTATTTT.

About this clonotype itself: One junction end disagrees with the germline gene, perhaps due to a read error. Little can be read into the size of this beta chain, an off-target read in a library designed for alpha chains. In DNA form, the CDR3 reads TGTGCCAGCAGGAAGAGTTATAGCAATCAGCCCCAGCATTTT. Protein product: CASRKSYSNQPQHF. J is TRBJ1-5 and V is TRBV10-1; D not certain. The CDR3 length is 14 residues. Germline V gene sequence: CDR1 WNHNN, CDR2 SYGVQD (reference sequence).

As to this clonotype: Little can be read into the size of this beta chain, an off-target read in a library designed for alpha chains. The chain couples TRBV20-1 to TRBJ2-7, with TRBD1 as a possible D gene (5 bases). The CDR3 covers 13 residues. Germline CDR1 and CDR2: DFQATT and SNEGSKA (reference sequence). Deletions cut 1 base from V and 2 bases from J, with 9 bases between. The CDR3 DNA is TGCAGTGCTAGAGGAGGCAGGGCCTACGAGCAGTACTTC. Its protein product is CSARGGRAYEQYF.

Notes on this clonotype: This beta chain came through as a stray read in a library set up for alpha chains, and its size says little. This sequence joins TRBV27 and TRBJ2-3; the D is unclear. V was cut by 0 bases and J by 0 bases, with 7 bases left in between. The CDR3 is 15 residues long. Germline CDR1 is MNHEY and CDR2 is SMNVEV (reference sequence). The CDR3 protein is CASSLSVLSTDTQYF. The CDR3 region has the DNA TGTGCCAGCAGTTTATCGGTGTTGAGCACAGATACGCAGTATTTT.

A note on this clonotype: A library made for alpha chains picked up this beta chain off target, so its size means little. V usage is TRBV6-2 or TRBV6-3 and J usage is TRBJ2-3; perhaps D is TRBD1 or TRBD2 (5 bases each). This CDR3 has 16 residues. Per the germline V gene, CDR1 is MNHEY and CDR2 is SVGEGT. Trimming left V 7 bases short and J 7 bases short, with 24 bases between. The DNA for the CDR3 is TGTGCCAGCAAAACCGGGGTCAGGGCCCCCCCGAATACGCAGTATTTT. Translating it yields CASKTGVRAPPNTQYF.

For this clonotype: Since it is a stray read in a library aimed at alpha chains, this beta chain has a size that is not meaningful. The chain employs TRBV6-2 or TRBV6-3 and TRBJ2-5; D call uncertain. Germline assignment: CDR1 MNHEY and CDR2 SVGEGT. This CDR3 contains 15 residues. Trimming stripped 6 bases from V and 2 bases from J, with 16 bases between. The CDR3 is CASSQPTGGQETQYF. The CDR3 nucleotides read TGTGCCAGCAGCCAACCCACGGGCGGTCAAGAGACCCAGTACTTC.

Notes on this clonotype: This beta chain is a stray sequence in a library constructed for alpha chains; its clone size is not meaningful. The genes are TRBV20-1 and TRBJ1-1; D not resolved. The CDR3 has 13 residues. Looked up from germline, CDR1 is DFQATT and CDR2 is SNEGSKA (reference sequence). Trimming took off 3 bases at V and 7 bases at J, with 15 bases between the two ends. The CDR3 nucleotides are TGCAGTGCTAGTCGTCCCTTGGATTTTGAAGCTTTCTTT. It codes for CSASRPLDFEAFF.

Worth noting for this clonotype: Little can be read into the size of this beta chain, an off-target read in a library designed for alpha chains. The rearrangement uses TRBV27 and TRBJ2-7; D is undetermined. This CDR3 has 14 amino acids. V was clipped by 5 bases and J by 0 bases, with 11 bases between them. The germline gives CDR1 MNHEY, CDR2 SMNVEV (reference sequence). The CDR3 nucleotides are TGTGCCAGCAGTCTAAGACTCCTCTCCTACGAGCAGTACTTC. It is translated as CASSLRLLSYEQYF.

As for this clonotype: This beta chain is a stray read from a library made for alpha chains; its abundance is not meaningful. The chain combines TRBV7-2 with TRBJ2-2; 8 nucleotides match TRBD2. Losses at the gene ends were 2 bases for V and 4 bases for J; bases not matched to a gene: 6. CDR3 length equals 16 residues. The germline V gene encodes CDR1 SGHTA and CDR2 FQGNSA. The DNA for the CDR3 is TGTGCCAGCAGCTTATTACCTAGCGGGCTCACCGGGGAGCTGTTTTTT. Protein: CASSLLPSGLTGELFF. The complete variable domain, with remaining parts taken from reference TRBV7-2 and TRBJ2-2, reads GAGVSQSPSNKVTEKGKDVELRCDPISGHTALYWYRQSLGQGLEFLIYFQGNSAPDKSGLPSDRFSAERTGGSVSTLTIQRTQQEDSAVYLCASSLLPSGLTGELFFGEGSRLTVL.

This clonotype was counted between two and nine times. This beta chain was picked up by a library intended for alpha chains and is off target, so its count carries little meaning. The V call is TRBV28, the J call TRBJ1-2; no clear D gene. Between the trimmed V and J ends, which lost 2 bases and 4 bases, there was a span of 5 bases. The CDR3 has 12 amino acids. Germline V gives CDR1 MDHEN, CDR2 SYDVKM. CDR3 residues: CASSLRLYGYTF. Written as DNA, the CDR3 is TGTGCCAGCAGTTTACGTCTCTATGGCTACACCTTC.

About this clonotype itself: As an off-target read in a library built for alpha chains, this beta chain has a frequency of little significance. The V gene is TRBV20-1, the J gene TRBJ1-2; TRBD1 might be the D (5 bases). This CDR3 is built from 17 residues. V was cut by 5 bases and J by 8 bases, with 30 bases left in between. Germline assignment: CDR1 DFQATT and CDR2 SNEGSKA (reference sequence). CDR3 DNA sequence: TGCAGTGCTGGCTCACTCGACCTGGGACCTCGTACCTCCGGCTACACCTTC. It specifies CSAGSLDLGPRTSGYTF.

As regards this clonotype: This beta chain was picked up by a library intended for alpha chains and is off target, so its count carries little meaning. The rearrangement uses TRBV4-1 and TRBJ1-5; D unresolved. The V end lost 6 bases, the J end lost 0 bases, and 12 bases lay between the germline ends. This CDR3 region has 15 residues. Germline CDR1 MGHRA, CDR2 YSYEKL. In DNA form, the CDR3 reads TGCGCCAGCAGGACTCGACACTATAGCAATCAGCCCCAGCATTTT. As protein: CASRTRHYSNQPQHF.

Details on this clonotype: Being off target in a library aimed at alpha chains, this beta chain has a size of little meaning. Here the CDR3 DNA reads TGTGCTAGTGGTCCCTGGGTAGCGGGGGGTAATGAGCAGTTCTTC. Protein: CASGPWVAGGNEQFF. The chain joins TRBV12-5 to TRBJ2-7; 10 nucleotides match TRBD2. The J call is uncertain, as TRBJ2-1 better fits the DNA end. Germline V lookup: CDR1 LGHNT, CDR2 FRNRAP. The CDR3 length is 15 residues.

In regard to this clonotype: This beta chain is a stray sequence in a library constructed for alpha chains; its clone size is not meaningful. The chain recombines TRBV27 with TRBJ1-2, with D possibly matching TRBD1 (5 bases). The V and J ends lost 2 bases and 9 bases respectively, with 16 bases between them. The CDR3 totals 14 residues. In germline, CDR1 is MNHEY, CDR2 SMNVEV (reference sequence). In DNA form, the CDR3 reads TGTGCCAGCAGTTTACGAGGGGATGAAGGTCGCTACACCTTC. This translates into CASSLRGDEGRYTF.

As for this clonotype: In a library made to pick up alpha chains, this beta chain is a stray read with a size that means little. This chain links TRBV7-2 with TRBJ1-2, with 9 bases that match TRBD1. V was clipped by 5 bases and J by 8 bases; unmatched bases: 12. CDR1 and CDR2 from the germline V gene are SGHTA and FQGNSA. This CDR3 has 15 amino acids. CDR3 sequence reads: CASSVLTGGDGGYTF. The DNA of the CDR3 is TGTGCCAGCAGCGTATTAACAGGGGGCGACGGAGGCTACACCTTC.

For this clonotype: Little can be read into the size of this beta chain, an off-target read in a library designed for alpha chains. V usage is TRBV20-1 and J usage is TRBJ1-2; D is unclear. The germline V gene encodes CDR1 DFQATT and CDR2 SNEGSKA (reference sequence). V was cut by 6 bases and J by 6 bases, with 11 bases left in between. The CDR3 totals 11 residues. This chain's CDR3 is CSAGRLDGYTF. CDR3 bases: TGCAGTGCGGGCAGACTGGATGGCTACACCTTC.

In the case of this clonotype: This beta chain is an unintended read in a library built for alpha chains; its size means little. This rearrangement joins TRBV7-2 to TRBJ1-5; D is possibly TRBD1 (5 bases). The germline gives CDR1 SGHTA, CDR2 FQGNSA. CDR3 length: 14 amino acids. Trimming cost V 3 bases and J 1 base, with 7 bases left between them. CDR3 DNA: TGTGCCAGCAGCTTTGACAGCAGCAATCAGCCCCAGCATTTT. Its translation: CASSFDSSNQPQHF.

As regards this clonotype: Being off target in a library aimed at alpha chains, this beta chain has a size of little meaning. The V gene is TRBV27, the J gene TRBJ1-1, with D uncertain. CDR3 length: 12 amino acids. In germline, CDR1 is MNHEY, CDR2 SMNVEV (reference sequence). The V and J ends lost 6 bases and 3 bases respectively, with 8 bases between them. CDR3 sequence reads: CASRAEYTEAFF. CDR3 bases: TGTGCCAGCAGAGCGGAGTACACTGAAGCTTTCTTT.

There are a few counts of this clonotype. In a library made to pick up alpha chains, this beta chain is a stray read with a size that means little. The chain carries TRBV6-1 and TRBJ1-1; no clear D gene. Trimming left V 6 bases short and J 3 bases short, with 11 bases between. The CDR3 length is 13 residues. Germline loops: CDR1 MNHNS, CDR2 SASEGT. CDR3 sequence: CASRVNVDTEAFF. The CDR3 bases are TGTGCCAGCAGGGTAAATGTGGACACTGAAGCTTTCTTT.